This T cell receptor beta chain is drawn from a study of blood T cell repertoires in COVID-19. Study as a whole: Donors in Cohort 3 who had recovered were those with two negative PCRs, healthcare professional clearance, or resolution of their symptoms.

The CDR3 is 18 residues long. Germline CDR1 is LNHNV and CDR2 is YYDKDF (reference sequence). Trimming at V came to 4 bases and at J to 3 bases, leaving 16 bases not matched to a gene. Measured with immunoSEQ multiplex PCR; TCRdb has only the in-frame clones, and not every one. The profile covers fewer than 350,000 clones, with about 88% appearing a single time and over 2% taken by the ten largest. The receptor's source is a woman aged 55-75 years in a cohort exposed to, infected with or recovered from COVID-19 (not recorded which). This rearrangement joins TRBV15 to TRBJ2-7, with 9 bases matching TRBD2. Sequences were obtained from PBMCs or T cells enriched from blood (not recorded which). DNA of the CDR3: TGTGCCACCAGCACCTTTCCCCTTTTAGCGGGAGAAATCTACGAGCAGTACTTC. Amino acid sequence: CATSTFPLLAGEIYEQYF.